This T cell receptor (beta chain) was found in a study of neoadjuvant nivolumab and ipilimumab in lung cancer. For the study at large: Patients got nivolumab 3 mg/kg on days 1, 15 and 29; combination added ipilimumab 1 mg/kg day 1.

Concerning this clone itself: The antigen remains unidentified.

J lost 2 bases, V lost 4 bases, and 1 base had no gene match. Germline-derived CDR1 and CDR2 are SGDLS and YYNGEE. This CDR3 contains 15 residues. Data came from immunoSEQ multiplex PCR; TCRdb stores just in-frame clones and leaves some out. The sample consists of 40,000 to 55,000 clones, 75% to 90% of them appearing once. Points from the study as a whole: TCR richness and clonality were higher in tumors than adjacent uninvolved lung.

This receptor was identified in an adult with non-small cell lung cancer. Some clones in this sample may be carry-over from other donors' samples. Sequencing was performed on blood, taken before neoadjuvant nivolumab, alone or with ipilimumab. The chain uses TRBV9 and TRBJ2-1; 12 bases are shared with TRBD2. The CDR3 coding sequence is TGTGCCAGCAGCCCTAGCGGGAGGGCCTACAATGAGCAGTTCTTC. It translates to CASSPSGRAYNEQFF. Supplemented by reference TRBV9 and TRBJ2-1, the full variable domain reads DSGVTQTPKHLITATGQRVTLRCSPRSGDLSVYWYQQSLDQGLQFLIQYYNGEERAKGNILERFSAQQFPDLHSELNLSSLELGDSALYFCASSPSGRAYNEQFFGPGTRLTVL.